The rows below give T cell receptor beta chains drawn from one sample of a study of T cells in Graves' hyperthyroidism and ophthalmopathy. TCRdb passed the multiplex PCR reads through MiXCR, listing each CDR3 protein once. The sample lists some 690,000 distinct CDR3 sequences; approximately 15% were seen once. What was sequenced was blood. These receptors came from a man aged 45-65 years with Graves' hyperthyroidism. The CDR3 runs from the conserved cysteine through the conserved F or W. A D gene is named only where the DNA matches it firmly. Clone size is not always given. Where it is, it says once, few, many or a class for expanded clones.

d_gene	v_gene	abundance	j_gene	CDR3nt	CDR3aa
-	TRBV5-6	many	TRBJ2-7	TGTGCCAGCAGCTTCCAGACACTTACCTACGAGCAGTACTTC	CASSFQTLTYEQYF
-	TRBV27	-	TRBJ1-2	TGTGCCAGCAGTTTAGGTGCGGGGGCGTTTGGCTACACCTTC	CASSLGAGAFGYTF
TRBD2	TRBV7-9	many	TRBJ2-3	TGTGCCAGCAGCCTCCCTTCTTGGACTAGCGTGACAGATACGCAGTATTTT	CASSLPSWTSVTDTQYF
-	TRBV20-1	many	TRBJ2-7	TGCAGTCCAGGGATCTCCCACGAGCAGTACTTC	CSPGISHEQYF
-	TRBV25-1	-	TRBJ2-1	TGTGCCAGCAGTGCGGACCCTCCCCTGAAGAATGAGCAGTTCTTC	CASSADPPLKNEQFF
-	TRBV6-1	few	TRBJ2-7	TGTGCCAGCACCGTAAGTCCGGACCCACGTTATTACGAGCAGTACTTC	CASTVSPDPRYYEQYF
-	TRBV11-2	many	TRBJ1-5	TGTGCCAGCAGCCAAGGACAGACCAATCAGCCCCAGCATTTT	CASSQGQTNQPQHF
TRBD1	TRBV6-2/TRBV6-3	few	TRBJ2-7	TGTGCCAGCAGTTACTCGGGTGTCGGGACAGGGGACAGCGGATCCTCCTACGAGCAGTACTTC	CASSYSGVGTGDSGSSYEQYF
-	TRBV30	many	TRBJ2-5	TGTGCCTGGAGTGCAGGCGACTCCTCAGTGAAGGAGACCCAGTACTTC	CAWSAGDSSVKETQYF
TRBD2	TRBV5-1	-	TRBJ2-1	TGCGCCAGCAGCGCGGGACTAGAAGGTCTCTATGAGCAGTTCTTC	CASSAGLEGLYEQFF
TRBD1	TRBV6-5	-	TRBJ2-1	TGTGCCAGCAGTTACTCCGGGACAGGGTGGAATGAGCAGTTCTTC	CASSYSGTGWNEQFF
-	TRBV11-2	many	TRBJ1-1	TGTGCCAGCAGCTTAGTAACCGAGTTCACTGAAGCTTTCTTT	CASSLVTEFTEAFF
TRBD1	TRBV3-1	few	TRBJ1-1	TGTGCCAGCAGCCCAACAGGGGGCGAGGGCACTGAAGCTTTCTTT	CASSPTGGEGTEAFF
-	TRBV6-1	few	TRBJ1-2	TGTGCCAGCAGGGAGATAGACCGGGGCAATGGCTACACCTTC	CASREIDRGNGYTF
-	TRBV12-3/TRBV12-4	many	TRBJ2-7	TGTGCCAGCAGCGCGAGAGAGGGCGAGCAGTACTTC	CASSAREGEQYF
TRBD1	TRBV24-1	-	TRBJ1-5	TGTGCCACCAGTGAGGGGGGACAGCTAAGCAATCAGCCCCAGCATTTT	CATSEGGQLSNQPQHF
-	TRBV12-3/TRBV12-4	few	TRBJ1-1	TGTGCCAGCACTCCTGGACATGCAGCTTTCTTT	CASTPGHAAFF
TRBD1	TRBV12-3/TRBV12-4	few	TRBJ2-3	TGTGCCAGCAGTTTAGCGGACAGGCGGGCGGATACGCAGTATTTT	CASSLADRRADTQYF
-	TRBV3-1	many	TRBJ2-1	TGTGCCAGCAGCCAAGGGTCTTTCAATGAGCAGTTCTTC	CASSQGSFNEQFF
-	TRBV6-2/TRBV6-3	many	TRBJ1-2	TGTGCCAGCAGTTTACTTCAGGGGCTATATGGCTACACCTTC	CASSLLQGLYGYTF
-	TRBV5-1	-	TRBJ1-1	TGCGCCAGCAGCCCAGAGCCCGGGAGTGAAGCTTTCTTT	CASSPEPGSEAFF
TRBD2	TRBV7-8	many	TRBJ2-3	TGTGCCAGCAGGAACAGGAGAGCGGGAGTCCCAGATACGCAGTATTTT	CASRNRRAGVPDTQYF
-	TRBV20-1	-	TRBJ2-3	TGCAGTGCCCCAGCGGAACTCACAGATACGCAGTATTTT	CSAPAELTDTQYF
TRBD2	TRBV19	many	TRBJ2-1	TGTGCCAGTAGTATCGCGCTAGCGGGGTCCTACAATGAGCAGTTCTTC	CASSIALAGSYNEQFF
-	TRBV2	few	TRBJ1-5	TGTGCCAGCAGTGAATTAAGTGGCGATCAGCCCCAGCATTTT	CASSELSGDQPQHF
-	TRBV28	few	TRBJ2-1	TGTGCCAGCAGTCCCCTAGCCTCCCTTAGCAATGAGCAGTTCTTC	CASSPLASLSNEQFF
TRBD1	TRBV7-9	many	TRBJ1-1	TGTGCCAGCAGCTTAGGGACAGGCTCCTGGCGGGACACTGAAGCTTTCTTT	CASSLGTGSWRDTEAFF
-	TRBV5-6	-	TRBJ1-2	TGTGCCAGCAGCTTGGCATACTATGGCTACACCTTC	CASSLAYYGYTF
-	TRBV9	few	TRBJ2-5	TGTGCCAGCAGCTCGGGGCAAATGGAGACCCAGTACTTC	CASSSGQMETQYF
-	TRBV27	few	TRBJ2-1	TGTGCCAGCACCTTCATCGGGGGTGACAATGAGCAGTTCTTC	CASTFIGGDNEQFF
-	TRBV28	-	TRBJ1-1	TGTGCCAGCAGTTCTGCGGGGAAGAACACTGAAGCTTTCTTT	CASSSAGKNTEAFF
-	TRBV27	-	TRBJ2-7	TGTGCCAGCAGGTCAGGGGCCACCTACGAGCAGTACTTC	CASRSGATYEQYF
-	TRBV20-1	-	TRBJ2-1	TGCAGTGCCCTCGACCCCCTCAATGAGCAGTTCTTC	CSALDPLNEQFF
-	TRBV19	-	TRBJ2-3	TGTGCCAGTAGTATATTAGGGGCGTCTTTAACAGATACGCAGTATTTT	CASSILGASLTDTQYF
TRBD1	TRBV10-2	-	TRBJ2-1	TGCGCCAGCAGCGAGATTACGGGACAGGGTCTCAATGAGCAGTTCTTC	CASSEITGQGLNEQFF
TRBD2	TRBV30	-	TRBJ2-1	TGTGCCTGGCCGCCCCGACTAGCGGGACACAATGAGCAGTTCTTC	CAWPPRLAGHNEQFF
-	TRBV10-2	many	TRBJ2-7	TGCGCCAGCAACACGGTAATGACTGGCGAGCAGTACTTC	CASNTVMTGEQYF
TRBD2	TRBV20-1	many	TRBJ2-3	TGCAGTGCTAGCGGGACTAGCGACCGCACAGATACGCAGTATTTT	CSASGTSDRTDTQYF
-	TRBV7-2	-	TRBJ2-2	TGTGCCAGCAGCTTAGAAATACTTGGCGGGAACACCGGGGAGCTGTTTTTT	CASSLEILGGNTGELFF
-	TRBV27	many	TRBJ2-2	TGTGCCAGCAGTCCCTCCCAGGGTCCTTCCGGGGGCCTGTTTTTT	CASSPSQGPSGGLFF
TRBD1	TRBV6-5	many	TRBJ2-5	TGTGCCAGCAGTTACCTGGGACAGGGGGAAGAGACCCAGTACTTC	CASSYLGQGEETQYF
-	TRBV7-8	-	TRBJ1-2	TGTGCCAGCAGCCGAGTCCCCCCGCGCTATGGCTACACCTTC	CASSRVPPRYGYTF
-	TRBV28	-	TRBJ2-3	TGTGCCAGCAGAACTATGGCAGATACGCAGTATTTT	CASRTMADTQYF
TRBD2	TRBV6-1	-	TRBJ2-1	TGTGCCAGCAGTGATATAGCGGGAGGATACAATGAGCAGTTCTTC	CASSDIAGGYNEQFF
TRBD2	TRBV11-1	-	TRBJ2-3	TGTGCCAGCAGCCGAACTAGCGGGAACAGGGGGACAGATACGCAGTATTTT	CASSRTSGNRGTDTQYF
TRBD1	TRBV7-6	-	TRBJ1-2	TGTGCCAGCAGCTTAGGGTCAGGGGGGCGCGGCTACACCTTC	CASSLGSGGRGYTF
-	TRBV27	-	TRBJ1-1	TGTGCCAGCAGTTTATCGAAATTTACTAAAGCTTTCTTT	CASSLSKFTKAFF
TRBD1	TRBV5-1	many	TRBJ1-1	TGCGCCAGCAGCAAGACAGGGGTTCACATGAACACTGAAGCTTTCTTT	CASSKTGVHMNTEAFF